This T cell receptor beta chain derives from a study of identical twins. Findings of the study overall: Twins' surplus sharing was weaker for beta out-of-frame sequences. Twins shared out-of-frame alpha sequences with excess low generation probability. The abundant beta clonotypes from cord blood had fewer insertions, and memory repertoires had none of this.

Germline V gene sequence: CDR1 SGHDT, CDR2 YYEEEE. V lost 7 bases, J lost 4 bases, and 11 bases lay in between. The CDR3 length is 12 residues. This clonotype was counted between two and nine times. No antigen is known for it. A universal primer site was created by template switching, with the cDNA bearing unique molecular identifiers. TCRdb called the 5' RACE reads again in MiXCR, with one record for every CDR3 protein. The sample lists under 300,000 distinct CDR3 sequences, 11% to 15% occurring once. This chain links TRBV5-6 with TRBJ1-1, with no clear D. The sequenced sample consisted of memory (CD45RO+) T cells sorted from blood. The sequence was obtained from a woman aged 18-35 years in good health. Here the CDR3 DNA reads TGTGCCAGCTGGTCCCGGGGCACTGAAGCTTTCTTT. This gives the protein CASWSRGTEAFF.